The clone carrying this T cell receptor (beta chain) has a handful of counts. What it recognizes is unknown. These data originate in a study of T-cell memory formation after mild COVID-19. In TCRdb, the 5' RACE reads were re-called with MiXCR into one record per CDR3 protein. Among hundreds of thousands of distinct CDR3 sequences listed, approximately 19% were seen once. General study results and limits: Cross-reactive memory seemingly joined, as some responding clones were found in pre-infection memory. Clones contracting across day 15 to 85 had a balanced CD4/CD8 profile; later expanding clones leaned CD4+.

This CDR3 contains 15 residues. Trimming took off 6 bases at V and 1 base at J, with 15 bases between the two ends. The sequence came from a man aged 18 to 29 who had mild COVID-19 (a few samples of this study predate the infection). Cell type and time point are not known. The V and J genes are TRBV12-3 or TRBV12-4 and TRBJ2-5; D remains ambiguous. The sequenced material came from PBMCs or a T cell subset sorted from them (not recorded which). CDR3 loop: CASSISLGSQETQYF. CDR3 sequence (DNA): TGTGCCAGCAGCATCTCGTTGGGATCCCAAGAGACCCAGTACTTC.